The 14 T cell receptor beta chains reported below all come from one sample, sequenced in a study of T-cell memory formation after mild COVID-19. TCRdb reanalysed the 5' RACE reads using MiXCR and keeps one entry per CDR3 protein. The sample consists of about 110,000 distinct CDR3 sequences, about 17% of them appearing once. Sequencing was performed on PBMCs or a T cell subset sorted from them (not recorded which). The source of these receptors is an adult woman who had mild COVID-19 (a few samples of this study predate the infection). Cell type and time point are not known.

This chain joins TRBV12-3 or TRBV12-4 and TRBJ1-1; no firm D call. CDR3 length equals 17 residues. V dropped 0 bases and J dropped 5 bases, with 19 bases sitting between them. CDR3 in amino acids: CASSLAFEVMRLTEAFF. As DNA, the CDR3 is TGTGCCAGCAGTTTAGCCTTCGAGGTTATGCGACTAACTGAAGCTTTCTTT.

V is TRBV13 and J is TRBJ2-4, with D unclear. Germline assignment: CDR1 PRHDT and CDR2 FYEKMQ (reference sequence). The ends were cut back, 3 bases at V and 8 bases at J, with 8 bases in the middle. This CDR3 spans 12 amino acids. This CDR3 reads CASSLGRDIQYF. The CDR3 DNA follows: TGTGCCAGCAGCTTGGGCCGCGACATTCAGTACTTC. The complete variable domain, with remaining parts taken from reference TRBV13 and TRBJ2-4, reads AAGVIQSPRHLIKEKRETATLKCYPIPRHDTVYWYQQGPGQDPQFLISFYEKMQSDKGSIPDRFSAQQFSDYHSELNMSSLELGDSALYFCASSLGRDIQYFGAGTRLSVL.

V is TRBV10-3 and J is TRBJ2-5; D gene ambiguous. The CDR3 is 13 residues long. Per germline, CDR1 ENHRY and CDR2 SYGVKD. Deletions cut 3 bases from V and 4 bases from J, with 9 bases between. The CDR3 DNA follows: TGTGCCATCAGTGATCCAGAGGTAGAGACCCAGTACTTC. Encoded protein: CAISDPEVETQYF.

The chain joins TRBV7-6 to TRBJ1-1; the D gene is possibly TRBD1 (5 bases). CDR1 is SGHVS, CDR2 FNYEAQ, per germline. CDR3 size: 15 residues. V lost 7 bases, J lost 1 base, and 16 bases lay in between. CDR3 region: CASTVMGEPNTEAFF. The CDR3 DNA sequence: TGTGCCAGCACCGTCATGGGGGAACCGAACACTGAAGCTTTCTTT.

The gene calls are TRBV6-1 and TRBJ2-1; D tentatively reads TRBD1 or TRBD2 (6 bases each). Germline lookup yields CDR1 MNHNS and CDR2 SASEGT. The CDR3 totals 16 residues. The germline V and J ends were trimmed by 10 bases and 0 bases, with 19 bases remaining between them. The CDR3: CATIPGAWSSYNEQFF. The CDR3 DNA follows: TGTGCCACCATTCCGGGGGCATGGAGCTCCTACAATGAGCAGTTCTTC.

This clonotype has just a few counts. V usage is TRBV29-1 and J usage is TRBJ2-5; D not certain. The germline CDR1 and CDR2 sequences are SQVTM and ANQGSEA. Trimming cost V 6 bases and J 2 bases, with 16 bases left between them. The CDR3 is 14 residues long. In nucleotides, the CDR3 is TGCAGCGTCACCCCCGAAGGTAGTCAAGAGACCCAGTACTTC. Its translation is CSVTPEGSQETQYF.

This clonotype was counted between two and nine times. V gene TRBV20-1 combines with J gene TRBJ1-5; D possibly corresponds to TRBD1 (6 bases). Trimming cost V 1 base and J 0 bases, with 13 bases left between them. Germline V gives CDR1 DFQATT, CDR2 SNEGSKA (reference sequence). The CDR3 totals 16 residues. CDR3 protein: CSARGRTVDSNQPQHF. Here the CDR3 DNA reads TGCAGTGCTAGAGGCCGGACAGTTGATAGCAATCAGCCCCAGCATTTT.

Here the CDR3 DNA reads TGTGCCAGCAGTGACAGGTTCGGGACAGGGGTCTACGAGCAGTACTTC. Amino acids: CASSDRFGTGVYEQYF. This chain connects TRBV6-1 to TRBJ2-7; 10 nucleotides align to TRBD1. The germline gives CDR1 MNHNS, CDR2 SASEGT. CDR3 length: 16 residues. The V and J ends lost 3 bases and 3 bases, in that order; junction bases with no gene match: 8.

This clonotype was counted at least ten times. The chain couples TRBV11-2 to TRBJ2-1; D is undetermined. The V end was cut by 0 bases, the J end by 8 bases, with 8 bases between. The CDR3 has 13 residues. Germline assignment: CDR1 SGHAT and CDR2 FQNNGV. DNA for the CDR3: TGTGCCAGCAGCTTAGATACATTGCATGAGCAGTTCTTC. Residues: CASSLDTLHEQFF.

The CDR3 sequence is CASRNGFNQPQHF. The CDR3 nucleotides read TGTGCCAGCAGAAATGGTTTCAATCAGCCCCAGCATTTT. The V gene is TRBV6-6, the J gene TRBJ1-5, with unresolved D. Looked up from germline, CDR1 is MNHNY and CDR2 is SVGAGI (reference sequence). This CDR3 is 13 amino acids long. V lost 6 bases to trimming and J lost 3 bases, with 9 bases between them.

The chain has TRBV5-1 and TRBJ2-5; 12 positions agree with TRBD2. This CDR3 has 17 amino acids. The V gene end was trimmed by 5 bases and the J gene end by 2 bases; junction bases not matched to a gene: 10. Germline CDR1 and CDR2: SGHRS and YFSETQ. CDR3 DNA: TGCGCCAGCAGAAGGACTAGCGGGGAAGAAAAACAAGAGACCCAGTACTTC. Amino acids: CASRRTSGEEKQETQYF. Full variable domain (rest looked up from reference TRBV5-1 and TRBJ2-5): KAGVTQTPRYLIKTRGQQVTLSCSPISGHRSVSWYQQTPGQGLQFLFEYFSETQRNKGNFPGRFSGRQFSNSRSEMNVSTLELGDSALYLCASRRTSGEEKQETQYFGPGTRLLVL.

In this sample, this clonotype turned up a few times. The rearrangement links TRBV30 to TRBJ2-2; the match to TRBD1 covers 8 bases. Looked up from germline, CDR1 is GTSNPN and CDR2 is SVGIG (reference sequence). CDR3 length equals 20 residues. V lost 0 bases and J lost 2; bases outside the gene matches: 17. In DNA form, the CDR3 reads TGTGCCTGGAGTGTATATATTCTCGGGACAGGCGAGCGCAACACCGGGGAGCTGTTTTTT. Amino acids: CAWSVYILGTGERNTGELFF.

This clonotype turned up a few times. The CDR3: CASSPQHGSNQPQHF. The CDR3 nucleotides read TGTGCCAGCAGCCCCCAACATGGGAGCAATCAGCCCCAGCATTTT. The chain couples TRBV7-2 to TRBJ1-5; the D is unclear. Per the germline V gene, CDR1 is SGHTA and CDR2 is FQGNSA. Between the trimmed V and J ends, which lost 5 bases and 1 base, there was a span of 12 bases. CDR3 size: 15 residues.

This clonotype has a handful of counts. The rearrangement links TRBV27 to TRBJ1-3; the D is unclear. The germline V gene has CDR1 MNHEY and CDR2 SMNVEV (reference sequence). The CDR3 runs 15 residues. V lost 6 bases, J lost 0 bases, and 12 bases lay in between. For the CDR3, the DNA is TGTGCCAGCAGCCCGTCGGCCAGCTCTGGAAACACCATATATTTT. It translates to CASSPSASSGNTIYF.